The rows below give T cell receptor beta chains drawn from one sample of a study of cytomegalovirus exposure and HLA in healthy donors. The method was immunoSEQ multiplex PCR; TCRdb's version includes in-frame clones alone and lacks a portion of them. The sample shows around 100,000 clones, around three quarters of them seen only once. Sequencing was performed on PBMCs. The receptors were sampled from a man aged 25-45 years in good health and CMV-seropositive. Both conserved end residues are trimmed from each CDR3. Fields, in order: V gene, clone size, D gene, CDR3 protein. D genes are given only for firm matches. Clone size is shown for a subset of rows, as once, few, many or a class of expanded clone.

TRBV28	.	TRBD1	ASSRDRGTDTQY
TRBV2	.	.	ASTGGVRDTQY
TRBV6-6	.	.	ASTPHQDNQPQH
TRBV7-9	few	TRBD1	SSSSQGALGEQY
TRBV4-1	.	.	ASSQGDSPLH
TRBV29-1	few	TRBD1	SDTTGGNTEAF
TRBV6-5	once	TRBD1	ASSRDREADTQY
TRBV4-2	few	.	ASSQDRSADTQY
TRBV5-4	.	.	ASSGGAADYGYT
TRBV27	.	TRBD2	ASSLWTRGGFFNEQF